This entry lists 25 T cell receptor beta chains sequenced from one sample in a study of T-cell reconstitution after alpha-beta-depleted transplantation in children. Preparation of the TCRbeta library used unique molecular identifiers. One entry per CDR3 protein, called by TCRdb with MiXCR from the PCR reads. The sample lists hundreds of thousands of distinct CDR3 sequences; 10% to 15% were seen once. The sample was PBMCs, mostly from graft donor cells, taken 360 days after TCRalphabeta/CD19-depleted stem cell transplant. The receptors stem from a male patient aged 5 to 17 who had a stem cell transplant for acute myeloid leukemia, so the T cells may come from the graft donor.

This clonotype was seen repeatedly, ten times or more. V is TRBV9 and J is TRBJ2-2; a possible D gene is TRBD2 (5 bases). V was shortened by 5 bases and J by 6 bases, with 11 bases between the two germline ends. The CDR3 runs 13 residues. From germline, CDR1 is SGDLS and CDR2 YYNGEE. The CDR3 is CASRAPGAGELFF. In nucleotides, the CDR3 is TGTGCCAGCAGAGCCCCCGGGGCCGGGGAGCTGTTTTTT.

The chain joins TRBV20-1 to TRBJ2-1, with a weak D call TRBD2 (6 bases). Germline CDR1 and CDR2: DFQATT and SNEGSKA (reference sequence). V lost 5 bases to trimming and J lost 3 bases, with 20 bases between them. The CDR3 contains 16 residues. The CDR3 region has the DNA TGCAGTGCTTCTTGTGATCTAGTGGAGGGCTACAATGAGCAGTTCTTC. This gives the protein CSASCDLVEGYNEQFF.

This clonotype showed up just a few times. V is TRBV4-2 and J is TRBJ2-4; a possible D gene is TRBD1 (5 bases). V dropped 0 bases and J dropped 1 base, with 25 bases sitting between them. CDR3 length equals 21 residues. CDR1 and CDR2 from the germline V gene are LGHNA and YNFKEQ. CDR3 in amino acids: CASSQDLQGAVAPWAKNIQYF. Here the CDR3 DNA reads TGTGCCAGCAGCCAAGATCTCCAGGGTGCGGTGGCTCCTTGGGCCAAAAACATTCAGTACTTC.

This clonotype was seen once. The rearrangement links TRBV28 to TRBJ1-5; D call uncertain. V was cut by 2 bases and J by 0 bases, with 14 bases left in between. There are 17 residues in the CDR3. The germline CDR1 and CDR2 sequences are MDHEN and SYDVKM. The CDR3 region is CASSLQKGDYSNQPQHF. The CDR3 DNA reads TGTGCCAGCAGTTTACAAAAGGGTGATTATAGCAATCAGCCCCAGCATTTT.

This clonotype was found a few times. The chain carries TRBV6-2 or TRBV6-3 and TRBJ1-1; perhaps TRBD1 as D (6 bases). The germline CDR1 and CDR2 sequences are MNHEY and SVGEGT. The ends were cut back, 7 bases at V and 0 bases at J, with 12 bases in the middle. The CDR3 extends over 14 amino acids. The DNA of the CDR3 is TGTGCCAGCACACATGGGGGCTTGAACACTGAAGCTTTCTTT. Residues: CASTHGGLNTEAFF.

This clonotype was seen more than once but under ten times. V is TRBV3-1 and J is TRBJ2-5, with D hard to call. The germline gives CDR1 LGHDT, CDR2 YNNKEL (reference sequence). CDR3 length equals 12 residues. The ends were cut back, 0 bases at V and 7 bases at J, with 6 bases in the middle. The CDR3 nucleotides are TGTGCCAGCAGCCAAGAGCCCATGACCCAGTACTTC. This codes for CASSQEPMTQYF.

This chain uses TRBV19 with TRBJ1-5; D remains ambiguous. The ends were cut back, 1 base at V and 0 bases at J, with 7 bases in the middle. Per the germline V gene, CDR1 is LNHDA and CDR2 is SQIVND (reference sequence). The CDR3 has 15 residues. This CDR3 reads CASSIATASNQPQHF. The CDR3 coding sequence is TGTGCCAGTAGTATAGCAACAGCTAGCAATCAGCCCCAGCATTTT.

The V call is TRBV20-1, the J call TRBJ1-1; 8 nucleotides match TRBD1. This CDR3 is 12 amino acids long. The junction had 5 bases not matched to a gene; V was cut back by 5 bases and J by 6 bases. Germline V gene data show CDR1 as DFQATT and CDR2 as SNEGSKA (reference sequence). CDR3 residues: CSALDRVSEAFF. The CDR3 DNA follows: TGCAGTGCTCTGGACAGGGTTTCTGAAGCTTTCTTT.

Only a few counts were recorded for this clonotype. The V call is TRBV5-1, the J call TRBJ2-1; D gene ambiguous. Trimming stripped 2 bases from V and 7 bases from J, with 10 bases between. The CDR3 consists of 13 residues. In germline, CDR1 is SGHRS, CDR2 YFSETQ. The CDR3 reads CASSLELINEQFF. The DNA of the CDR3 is TGCGCCAGCAGCTTAGAACTGATAAATGAGCAGTTCTTC. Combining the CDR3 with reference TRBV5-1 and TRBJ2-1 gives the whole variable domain KAGVTQTPRYLIKTRGQQVTLSCSPISGHRSVSWYQQTPGQGLQFLFEYFSETQRNKGNFPGRFSGRQFSNSRSEMNVSTLELGDSALYLCASSLELINEQFFGPGTRLTVL.

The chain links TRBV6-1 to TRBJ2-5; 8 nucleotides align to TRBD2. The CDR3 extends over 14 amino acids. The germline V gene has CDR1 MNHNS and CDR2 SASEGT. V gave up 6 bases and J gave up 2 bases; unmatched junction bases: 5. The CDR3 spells CASRLTGGQETQYF. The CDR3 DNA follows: TGTGCCAGCAGATTGACGGGAGGGCAAGAGACCCAGTACTTC.

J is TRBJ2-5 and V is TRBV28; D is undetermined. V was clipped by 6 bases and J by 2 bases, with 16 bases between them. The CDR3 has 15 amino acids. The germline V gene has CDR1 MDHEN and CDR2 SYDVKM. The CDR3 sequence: CASSSLTAPQETQYF. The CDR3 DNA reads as TGTGCCAGCAGCTCCCTGACTGCCCCGCAAGAGACCCAGTACTTC.

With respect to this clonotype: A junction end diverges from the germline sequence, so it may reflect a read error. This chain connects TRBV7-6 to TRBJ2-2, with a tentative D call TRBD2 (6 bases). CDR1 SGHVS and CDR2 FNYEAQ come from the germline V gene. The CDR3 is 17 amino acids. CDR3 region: CASSSGILRANTGEVFF. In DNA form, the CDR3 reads TGTGCCAGCAGCTCCGGCATCCTCCGGGCCAACACCGGGGAGGTGTTTTTT. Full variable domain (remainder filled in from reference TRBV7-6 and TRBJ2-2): GAGVSQSPRYKVTKRGQDVALRCDPISGHVSLYWYRQALGQGPEFLTYFNYEAQQDKSGLPNDRFSAERPEGSISTLTIQRTEQRDSAMYRCASSSGILRANTGEVFFGEGSRLTVL.

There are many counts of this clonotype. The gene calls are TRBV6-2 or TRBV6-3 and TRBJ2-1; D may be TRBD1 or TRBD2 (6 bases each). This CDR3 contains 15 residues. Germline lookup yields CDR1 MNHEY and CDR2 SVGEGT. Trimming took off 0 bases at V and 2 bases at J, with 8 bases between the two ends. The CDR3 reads CASSYSGGPYNEQFF. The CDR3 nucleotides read TGTGCCAGCAGTTACTCCGGGGGCCCCTACAATGAGCAGTTCTTC.

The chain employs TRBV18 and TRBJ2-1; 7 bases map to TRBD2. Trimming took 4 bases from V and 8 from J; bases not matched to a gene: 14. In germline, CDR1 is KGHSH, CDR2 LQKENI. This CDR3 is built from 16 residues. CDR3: CASSRVAGAYMDEQFF. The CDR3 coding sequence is TGTGCCAGCTCACGGGTCGCGGGAGCCTATATGGATGAGCAGTTCTTC.

CDR3 sequence reads: CSVEASGKGGQCSLYEQYF. In DNA, the CDR3 is TGCAGCGTTGAAGCGAGCGGAAAGGGTGGACAATGTTCCCTCTACGAGCAGTACTTC. The V call is TRBV29-1, the J call TRBJ2-7; D is tentatively TRBD1 or TRBD2 (5 bases each). The CDR3 runs 19 residues. The germline CDR1 and CDR2 sequences are SQVTM and ANQGSEA. Trimming stripped 1 base from V and 3 bases from J, with 28 bases between.

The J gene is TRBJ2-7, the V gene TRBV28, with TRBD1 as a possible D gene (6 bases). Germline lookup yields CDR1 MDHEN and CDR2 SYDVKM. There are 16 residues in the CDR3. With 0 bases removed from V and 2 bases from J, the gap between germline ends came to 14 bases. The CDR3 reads CASSLWSFEGAYEQYF. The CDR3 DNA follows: TGTGCCAGCAGTTTATGGTCGTTTGAGGGGGCCTACGAGCAGTACTTC.

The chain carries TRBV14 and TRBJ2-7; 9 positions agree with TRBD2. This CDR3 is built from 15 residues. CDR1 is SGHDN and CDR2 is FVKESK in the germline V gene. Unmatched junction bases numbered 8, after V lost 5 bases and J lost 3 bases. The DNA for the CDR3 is TGTGCCAGCAGCGAGGGGGCTAGCGGGGTCTACGAGCAGTACTTC. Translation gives CASSEGASGVYEQYF. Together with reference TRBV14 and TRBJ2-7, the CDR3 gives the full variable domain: EAGVTQFPSHSVIEKGQTVTLRCDPISGHDNLYWYRRVMGKEIKFLLHFVKESKQDESGMPNNRFLAERTGGTYSTLKVQPAELEDSGVYFCASSEGASGVYEQYFGPGTRLTVT.

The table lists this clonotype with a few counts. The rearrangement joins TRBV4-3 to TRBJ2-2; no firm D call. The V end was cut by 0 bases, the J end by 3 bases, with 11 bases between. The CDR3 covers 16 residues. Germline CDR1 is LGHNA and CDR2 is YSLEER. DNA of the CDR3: TGCGCCAGCAGCCAAGATCGGCGAGTCTACACCGGGGAGCTGTTTTTT. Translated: CASSQDRRVYTGELFF.

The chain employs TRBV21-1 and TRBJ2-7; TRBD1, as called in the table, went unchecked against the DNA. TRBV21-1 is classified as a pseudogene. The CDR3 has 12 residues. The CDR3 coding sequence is TGTGCCAGCAGCAAAAGGGACGACGAGCAGTACTTC. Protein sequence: CASSKRDDEQYF.

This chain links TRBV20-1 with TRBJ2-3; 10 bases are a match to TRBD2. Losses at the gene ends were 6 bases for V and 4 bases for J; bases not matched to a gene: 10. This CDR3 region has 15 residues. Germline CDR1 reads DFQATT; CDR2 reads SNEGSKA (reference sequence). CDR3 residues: CSATLLAGTPDTQYF. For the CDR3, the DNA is TGCAGTGCCACGTTACTAGCGGGGACACCAGATACGCAGTATTTT.

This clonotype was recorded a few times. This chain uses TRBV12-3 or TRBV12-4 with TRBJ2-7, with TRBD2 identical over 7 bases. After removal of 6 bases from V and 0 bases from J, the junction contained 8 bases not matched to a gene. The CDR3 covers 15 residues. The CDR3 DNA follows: TGTGCCAGCAGCTACACTAGCGCCAGCTCCTACGAGCAGTACTTC. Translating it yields CASSYTSASSYEQYF.

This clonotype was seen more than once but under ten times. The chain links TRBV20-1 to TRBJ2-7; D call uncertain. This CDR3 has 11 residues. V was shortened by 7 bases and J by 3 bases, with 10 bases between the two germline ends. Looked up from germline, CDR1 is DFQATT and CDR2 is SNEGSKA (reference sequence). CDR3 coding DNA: TGCAGTGGGCGGAGACTCTACGAGCAGTACTTC. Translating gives CSGRRLYEQYF.

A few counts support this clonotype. As DNA, the CDR3 is TGTGCCAGCAGTGACTCACGCGCCGGGGAGCTGTTTTTT. Residues: CASSDSRAGELFF. This sequence joins TRBV6-4 and TRBJ2-2; no firm D call. The V and J ends lost 0 bases and 6 bases respectively, with 5 bases between them. This CDR3 has 13 residues. Germline V gives CDR1 MRHNA, CDR2 SNTAGT.

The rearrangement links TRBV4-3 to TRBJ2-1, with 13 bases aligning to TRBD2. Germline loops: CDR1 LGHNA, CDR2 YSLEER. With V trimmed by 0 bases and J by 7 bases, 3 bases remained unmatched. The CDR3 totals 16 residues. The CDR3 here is CASSQELAGGLNEQFF. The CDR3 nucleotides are TGCGCCAGCAGCCAAGAACTAGCGGGAGGGCTGAATGAGCAGTTCTTC.

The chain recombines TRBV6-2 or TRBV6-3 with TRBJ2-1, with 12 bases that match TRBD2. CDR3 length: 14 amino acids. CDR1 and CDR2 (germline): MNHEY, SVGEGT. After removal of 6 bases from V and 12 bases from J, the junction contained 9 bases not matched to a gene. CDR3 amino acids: CASRARQTSGRQFF. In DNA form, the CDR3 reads TGTGCCAGCAGGGCCCGACAGACTAGCGGGAGGCAGTTCTTC.